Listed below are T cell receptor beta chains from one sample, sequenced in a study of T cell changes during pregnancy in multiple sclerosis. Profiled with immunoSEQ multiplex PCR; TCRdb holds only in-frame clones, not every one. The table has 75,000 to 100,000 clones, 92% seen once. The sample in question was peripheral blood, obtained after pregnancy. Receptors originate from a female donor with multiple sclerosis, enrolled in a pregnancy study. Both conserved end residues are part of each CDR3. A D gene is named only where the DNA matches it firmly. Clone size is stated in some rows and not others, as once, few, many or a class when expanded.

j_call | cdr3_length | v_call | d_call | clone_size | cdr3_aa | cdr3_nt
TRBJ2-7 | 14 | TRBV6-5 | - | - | CASSYAYRDYEQYF | TGTGCCAGCAGTTACGCTTACAGGGATTACGAGCAGTACTTC
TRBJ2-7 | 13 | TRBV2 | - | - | CASRVLPEREQYF | TGTGCCAGCAGGGTCCTCCCCGAGCGGGAGCAGTACTTC
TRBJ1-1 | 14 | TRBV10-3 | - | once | CAISREGGLTEAFF | TGTGCCATCAGTCGGGAGGGGGGGCTTACTGAAGCTTTCTTT
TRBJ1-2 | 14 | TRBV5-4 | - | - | CASSFMGGHYGYTF | TGTGCCAGCAGCTTTATGGGAGGACACTATGGCTACACCTTC
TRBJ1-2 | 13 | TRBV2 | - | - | CASTGGLGYGYTF | TGTGCCAGCACTGGGGGGTTAGGCTATGGCTACACCTTC
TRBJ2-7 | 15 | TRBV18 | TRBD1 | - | CASSPPGTASYEQYF | TGTGCCAGCTCACCGCCCGGGACAGCTTCCTACGAGCAGTACTTC
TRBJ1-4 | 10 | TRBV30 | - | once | CAWSAKKLFF | TGTGCCTGGAGTGCTAAAAAACTGTTTTTT
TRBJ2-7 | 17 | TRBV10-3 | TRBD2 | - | CAISTGTSGRNSYEQYF | TGTGCCATCAGCACCGGGACTAGCGGGAGGAATTCCTACGAGCAGTACTTC
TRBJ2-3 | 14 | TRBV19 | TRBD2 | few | CASSSGAGTDTQYF | TGTGCCAGTTCAAGCGGGGCCGGCACAGATACGCAGTATTTT
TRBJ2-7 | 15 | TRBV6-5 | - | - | CASSNDPGQGSEQYF | TGTGCCAGCAGCAACGATCCAGGGCAGGGCTCCGAGCAGTACTTC
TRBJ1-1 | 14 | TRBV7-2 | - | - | CATSNPRGNTEAFF | TGTGCCACCTCAAACCCTCGGGGGAACACTGAAGCTTTCTTT
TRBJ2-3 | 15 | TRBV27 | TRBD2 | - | CASSRRASGTDTQYF | TGTGCCAGCAGTCGACGTGCTAGCGGGACAGATACGCAGTATTTT
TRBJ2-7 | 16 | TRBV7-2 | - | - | CASSLVADSGAYEQYF | TGTGCCAGCAGCTTAGTCGCGGACAGTGGGGCCTACGAGCAGTACTTC
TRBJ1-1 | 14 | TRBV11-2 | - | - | CASSLNQGLTEAFF | TGTGCCAGCAGCTTAAATCAGGGGCTCACTGAAGCTTTCTTT
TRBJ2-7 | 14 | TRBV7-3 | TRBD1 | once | CASSALGQAYEQYF | TGTGCCAGCAGCGCCCTGGGACAGGCGTACGAGCAGTACTTC
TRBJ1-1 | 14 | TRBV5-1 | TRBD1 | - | CASSWGTANTEAFF | TGCGCCAGCAGCTGGGGGACAGCAAACACTGAAGCTTTCTTT
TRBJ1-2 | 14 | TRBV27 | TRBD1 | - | CASSLLATGDGYTF | TGTGCCAGCAGTTTACTTGCGACAGGGGACGGCTACACCTTC
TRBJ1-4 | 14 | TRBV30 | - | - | CAWSVEWSNEKLFF | TGTGCCTGGAGTGTAGAGTGGAGTAATGAAAAACTGTTTTTT
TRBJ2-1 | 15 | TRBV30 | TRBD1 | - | CAWRGIRGSYNEQFF | TGTGCCTGGAGGGGGATCAGGGGGTCCTACAATGAGCAGTTCTTC
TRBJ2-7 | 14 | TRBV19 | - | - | CASSQGHLGYEQYF | TGTGCCAGTAGTCAGGGTCACCTGGGCTACGAGCAGTACTTC
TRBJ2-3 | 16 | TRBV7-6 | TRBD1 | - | CASSFGQGISADTQYF | TGTGCCAGCAGCTTTGGACAGGGGATAAGTGCAGATACGCAGTATTTT
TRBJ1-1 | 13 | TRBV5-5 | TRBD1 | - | CASSNRDREEAFF | TGTGCCAGTAGTAACCGGGACAGGGAGGAAGCTTTCTTT
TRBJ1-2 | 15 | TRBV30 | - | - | CAWSPPLSNFYGYTF | TGTGCCTGGAGTCCTCCCCTATCTAATTTCTATGGCTACACCTTC
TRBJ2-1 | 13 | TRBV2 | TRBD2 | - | CASNGLAGDEQFF | TGTGCCAGCAACGGACTAGCGGGAGATGAGCAGTTCTTC
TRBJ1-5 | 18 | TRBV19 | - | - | CASNVGASTGYSNQPQHF | TGTGCCAGTAACGTAGGGGCTTCTACAGGGTACAGCAATCAGCCCCAGCATTTT
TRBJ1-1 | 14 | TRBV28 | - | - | CASSFPLLGTEAFF | TGTGCCAGCAGTTTCCCCCTCCTAGGCACTGAAGCTTTCTTT
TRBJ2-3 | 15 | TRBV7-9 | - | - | CASSSYRVSTDTQYF | TGTGCCAGCAGCTCATACAGGGTTAGCACAGATACGCAGTATTTT
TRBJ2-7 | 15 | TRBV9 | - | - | CASSVGPGISYEQYF | TGTGCCAGCAGCGTAGGGCCAGGGATATCCTACGAGCAGTACTTC
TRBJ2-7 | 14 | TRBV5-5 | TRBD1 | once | CASSDLPGGYEQYF | TGTGCCAGCAGCGACCTCCCAGGGGGCTACGAGCAGTACTTC
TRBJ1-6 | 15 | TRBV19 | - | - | CASRGRGTHNSPLHF | TGTGCCAGCCGCGGCCGCGGTACCCACAATTCACCCCTCCACTTT
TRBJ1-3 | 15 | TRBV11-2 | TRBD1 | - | CASSLGRGLGNTIYF | TGTGCCAGCAGCCTCGGCAGGGGGCTTGGAAACACCATATATTTT
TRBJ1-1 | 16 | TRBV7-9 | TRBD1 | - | CASSYGTGEMNTEAFF | TGTGCCAGCAGCTACGGGACAGGGGAGATGAACACTGAAGCTTTCTTT
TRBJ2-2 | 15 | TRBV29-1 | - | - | CSVVQGAKGAGELFF | TGCAGCGTTGTTCAAGGGGCTAAGGGCGCCGGGGAGCTGTTTTTT
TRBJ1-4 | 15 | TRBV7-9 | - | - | CASSPTRGIDEKLFF | TGTGCCAGCAGCCCTACCAGGGGAATTGACGAAAAACTGTTTTTT
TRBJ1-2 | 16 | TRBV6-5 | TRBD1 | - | CASSYQPGGLNYGYTF | TGTGCCAGCAGTTATCAACCAGGGGGTCTCAACTATGGCTACACCTTC
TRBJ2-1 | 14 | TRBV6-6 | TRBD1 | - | CASSSGTASWEQFF | TGTGCCAGCAGTTCCGGGACAGCCTCGTGGGAGCAGTTCTTC
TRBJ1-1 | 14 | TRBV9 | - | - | CASSGGGSRGRAFF | TGTGCCAGCAGCGGGGGAGGGTCCCGCGGGAGAGCTTTCTTT
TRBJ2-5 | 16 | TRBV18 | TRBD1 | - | CASSLLGTGIQETQYF | TGTGCCAGCTCACTCCTCGGGACAGGAATCCAAGAGACCCAGTACTTC
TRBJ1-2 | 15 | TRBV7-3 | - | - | CASSLRLGGADGYTF | TGTGCCAGCAGCTTACGCCTCGGGGGGGCGGATGGCTACACCTTC
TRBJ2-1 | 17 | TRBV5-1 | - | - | CASKGPDPTSLFAEQFF | TGCGCCAGCAAAGGCCCGGACCCGACTAGTTTATTTGCTGAGCAGTTCTTC
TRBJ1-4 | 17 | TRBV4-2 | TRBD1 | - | CASSQDWGGQGNEKLFF | TGTGCCAGCAGCCAAGACTGGGGGGGACAGGGGAATGAAAAACTGTTTTTT
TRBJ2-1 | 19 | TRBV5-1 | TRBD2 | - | CASSDPGLGGPSSYNEQFF | TGCGCCAGCAGCGACCCGGGACTAGGAGGACCCAGCTCCTACAATGAGCAGTTCTTC
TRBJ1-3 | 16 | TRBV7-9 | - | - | CASSEKGSKSGNTIYF | TGTGCCAGCAGCGAAAAGGGGTCCAAGTCTGGAAACACCATATATTTT
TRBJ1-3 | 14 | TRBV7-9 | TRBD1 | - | CASSFPGGGNTIYF | TGTGCCAGCAGCTTCCCAGGGGGCGGAAACACCATATATTTT
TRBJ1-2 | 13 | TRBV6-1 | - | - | CASTGRGPYGYTF | TGTGCCAGCACCGGCAGGGGTCCCTATGGCTACACCTTC
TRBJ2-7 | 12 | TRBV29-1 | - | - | CSVVGQIYEQYF | TGCAGCGTTGTGGGGCAGATCTACGAGCAGTACTTC
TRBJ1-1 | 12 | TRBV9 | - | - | CASSGGHSEAFF | TGTGCCAGCAGCGGTGGTCACTCTGAAGCTTTCTTT
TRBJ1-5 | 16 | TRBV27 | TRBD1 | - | CASSRQGPVSNQPQHF | TGTGCCAGCAGTAGACAGGGGCCAGTGAGCAATCAGCCCCAGCATTTT